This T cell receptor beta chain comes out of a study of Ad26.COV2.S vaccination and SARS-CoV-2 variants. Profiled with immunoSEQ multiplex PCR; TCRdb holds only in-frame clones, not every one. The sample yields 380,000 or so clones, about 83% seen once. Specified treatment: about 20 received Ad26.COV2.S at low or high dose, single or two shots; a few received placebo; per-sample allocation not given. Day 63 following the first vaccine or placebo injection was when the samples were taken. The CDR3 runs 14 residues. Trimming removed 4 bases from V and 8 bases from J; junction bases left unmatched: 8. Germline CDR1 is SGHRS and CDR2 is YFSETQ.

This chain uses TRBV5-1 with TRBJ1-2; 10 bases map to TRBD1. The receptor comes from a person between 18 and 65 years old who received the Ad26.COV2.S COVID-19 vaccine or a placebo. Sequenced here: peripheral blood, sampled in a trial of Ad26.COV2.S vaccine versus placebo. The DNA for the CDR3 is TGCGCCAGCAGCCTTCAACCGGGACAGGGGGGCTACACCTTC. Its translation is CASSLQPGQGGYTF.